This T cell receptor beta chain was captured in a study of neoadjuvant anti-PD-1 for oral cavity cancer. Study-wide context: Around day 43, patients without progression received a fourth nivolumab dose before surgery. Study-wide points: Each response group had just a few patients in TCR analyses. Pretreatment Treg/Th17 ratio correlated inversely with post-treatment tumor clonality.

For this clone: What it binds is not known.

CDR1 is SNHLY and CDR2 is FYNNEI in the germline V gene. The trim removed 7 bases at V and 1 base at J, leaving 16 bases unmatched. CDR3 length: 18 residues. Time point noted: after neoadjuvant nivolumab, at surgical resection. Six replicates per PBMC sample, mostly from around 460 ng of genomic DNA. TCRdb keeps only in-frame clones here, not all; method: immunoSEQ multiplex PCR. The sample includes around 7,200 clones, roughly 57% seen only once; the top ten take roughly 3.2%. The chain is built from TRBV2 and TRBJ1-5; 7 bases align to TRBD1. The material was PBMCs, obtained after nivolumab (anti-PD-1) treatment. The TCR comes from a person aged 35-79 years with oral cavity squamous cell carcinoma. The chain's CDR3 is CASTQGGWGSTSNQPQHF. DNA for the CDR3: TGTGCCAGCACCCAAGGGGGCTGGGGCAGCACAAGCAATCAGCCCCAGCATTTT.